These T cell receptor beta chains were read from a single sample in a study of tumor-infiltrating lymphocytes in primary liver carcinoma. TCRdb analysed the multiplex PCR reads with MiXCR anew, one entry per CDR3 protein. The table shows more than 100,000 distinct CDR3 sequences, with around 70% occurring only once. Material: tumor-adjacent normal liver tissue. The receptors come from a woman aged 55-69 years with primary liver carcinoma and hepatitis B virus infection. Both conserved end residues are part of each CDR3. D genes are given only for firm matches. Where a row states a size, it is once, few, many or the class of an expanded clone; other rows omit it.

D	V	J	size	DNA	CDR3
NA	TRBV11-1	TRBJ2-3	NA	TGTGCCAGCAGTTTAGGGCAGAGCTCAGATACTCAGTATTTT	CASSLGQSSDTQYF
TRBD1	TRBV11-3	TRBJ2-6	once	TGTGCCAGCAGTCCTCGGACAGGGACATGTGGGGCCAACGCCCTGACTTTC	CASSPRTGTCGANALTF
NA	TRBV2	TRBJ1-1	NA	TGTGCCAGCATGCGGGACGGCGCTGAAGCTTTCTTT	CASMRDGAEAFF
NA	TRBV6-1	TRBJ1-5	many	TGTGCCAGCAGACACAGGGCTCAAAGGGCTGATCAGCCCCAGCATTTT	CASRHRAQRADQPQHF
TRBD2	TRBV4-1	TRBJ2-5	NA	TGTGCCTGCAGCCTGGGTACTGGCGGGAGAGGAGAGACCCAGTACTTC	CACSLGTGGRGETQYF
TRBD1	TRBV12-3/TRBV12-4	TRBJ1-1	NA	TGTGCCAGTAGTCGATCAGGGGGGGGGACTGAAGCTTTCTTT	CASSRSGGGTEAFF
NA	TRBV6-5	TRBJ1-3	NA	TGTGCCAGCAGTCTAACTATAGGACCTGGAAACACCACATATTTT	CASSLTIGPGNTTYF
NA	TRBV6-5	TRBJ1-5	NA	TGTGCCGGCAGTTACTCGAAGGGGGATCAGCCCCAGCATTTT	CAGSYSKGDQPQHF
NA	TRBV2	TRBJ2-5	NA	TGTGCCAGCAGTGGACAGTACCAAGAGACCCAGTACTTC	CASSGQYQETQYF
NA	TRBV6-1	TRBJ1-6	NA	TGTGCCAGCAGTGCGGCCGGGACGGGGGGGTCACCCCTCCACTTT	CASSAAGTGGSPLHF
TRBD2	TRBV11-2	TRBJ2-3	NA	TGTGCCAGCAGCTCAGGGATTCGAAGGGAGGGCATAGATACGCAGTATTTT	CASSSGIRREGIDTQYF
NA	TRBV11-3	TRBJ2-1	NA	TGTGCCAGCAACTTAGACCCCAGGAGTATTTCCTACAATGAGCAGTTCTTC	CASNLDPRSISYNEQFF
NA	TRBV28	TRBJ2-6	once	TGTGCCGGCACCGAAAAAAGAAGGGCCAACGTCCTGACTTTC	CAGTEKRRANVLTF
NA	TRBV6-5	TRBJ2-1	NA	TGTACCAGCAGCTACTCGCAGGGGCAGAGGAGTACGAATGAGCAGTTCTTC	CTSSYSQGQRSTNEQFF
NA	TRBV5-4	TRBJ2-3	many	TGTGCCAGCAGCTTGCGGAGCCGATGGACAGATACGCAGTATTTT	CASSLRSRWTDTQYF
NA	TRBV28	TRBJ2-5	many	TGTGCCAGCAGTTTTGCCGGAGAGACCCAGTACTTC	CASSFAGETQYF
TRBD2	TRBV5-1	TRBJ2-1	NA	TGCACCAGCCTGGGGGCTAGCGGGGTCTTTAGGACCTACAATGAGCAGTTCTTC	CTSLGASGVFRTYNEQFF
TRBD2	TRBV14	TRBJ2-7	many	TGTGCCAGCAGCCAAGATCAGCGGCTAGCGGGAGTCGGCGAGCAGTACTTC	CASSQDQRLAGVGEQYF
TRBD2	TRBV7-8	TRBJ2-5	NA	TGTGCCAGCAGCCTCCGGTTGAGTCTAGCGGGAGCGGAGACCCGGTACTTC	CASSLRLSLAGAETRYF
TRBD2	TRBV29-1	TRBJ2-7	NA	TGCAGCGCCAGACCGAGAGGGACTAGCGGGATCTACGTGCAGTACTTC	CSARPRGTSGIYVQYF
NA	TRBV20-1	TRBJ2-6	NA	TGCAGTGCTAGGGACCTGAGCTCTGGGGCCAACGTCCTGACTTTC	CSARDLSSGANVLTF
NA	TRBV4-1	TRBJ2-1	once	TGCGCCAGCAGCCAAATCATAGGCTCCTACAATGAGCAGTTCTTC	CASSQIIGSYNEQFF
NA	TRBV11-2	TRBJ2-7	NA	TGTGCCAGCAGCTTATTGACGAGTGTGATCTACGAGGAGTACTTC	CASSLLTSVIYEEYF
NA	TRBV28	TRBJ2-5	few	TGTGCCAGCAGCCTTCGATCGAGGTTAGAGACCCAGTACTTC	CASSLRSRLETQYF
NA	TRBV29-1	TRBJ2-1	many	TGCAGCGTTGGGAAGGGGAATGAGCAGTTCTTC	CSVGKGNEQFF
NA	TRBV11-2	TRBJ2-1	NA	TGTGCCAGCAGCTGTCCCGTGAGTGGGAGCTCCTACAATGAGCAGTTCTTC	CASSCPVSGSSYNEQFF
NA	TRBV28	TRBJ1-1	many	TGTGCCAGCAGTTTATCCCCACGGGGAACTGAAGCTTTCTTT	CASSLSPRGTEAFF
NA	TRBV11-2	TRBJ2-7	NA	TGTGCCAGCAGCTTAGATCAGCTAGATAGCTACGAGCAGTACTTC	CASSLDQLDSYEQYF
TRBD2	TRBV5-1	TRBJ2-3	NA	TGCGCCAGCAACCTATCAGGGACTAACACAGATACGCAGTATTTT	CASNLSGTNTDTQYF
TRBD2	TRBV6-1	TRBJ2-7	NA	TGTGCCATCAGTGTAGATTGGGGGGGATCCTACGAGCAGTACTTC	CAISVDWGGSYEQYF
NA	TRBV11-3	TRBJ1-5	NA	TGTACCAGCAGCTCAGATCTGGGGGTGGCTCAGCCCCAGCATTTT	CTSSSDLGVAQPQHF
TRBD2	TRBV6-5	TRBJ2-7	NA	TGTGTCAGCAGCCTACTGGGACTAGCGGGATCGATACAGTACTTC	CVSSLLGLAGSIQYF
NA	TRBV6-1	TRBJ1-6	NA	TGTGCCAGCAATGACAGGAGCTCCTATAATTCACTCCTCCACTTT	CASNDRSSYNSLLHF
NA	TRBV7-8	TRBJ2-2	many	TGTGCCAGCAGTCGCGCCCCTCAAGCGACCGGGGAGCTGTTTTTT	CASSRAPQATGELFF
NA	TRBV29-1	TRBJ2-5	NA	TGCAGCGTCCACGATGGGGGTGGGATCGGGAAGACCCAGTACTTC	CSVHDGGGIGKTQYF
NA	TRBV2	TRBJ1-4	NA	TGTGCCAGCAGTGAGGGACTGCATAATGAAAAACTGTCTTTT	CASSEGLHNEKLSF
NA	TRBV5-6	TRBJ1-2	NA	TGTGCCAACAACGTCCCCGGGACAATCTATGGCTACACCTTC	CANNVPGTIYGYTF
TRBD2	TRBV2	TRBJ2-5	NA	TGTGCCAGCAGAGCAGCGGGAGGACGTAGATTAGGAGAGACCCAGTACTTC	CASRAAGGRRLGETQYF